The 12 T cell receptor beta chains below were found in one sample sequenced in a study of cytomegalovirus exposure and HLA in healthy donors. Amplification used 60 Vbeta primers and 13 Jbeta primers. Repertoires were generated with immunoSEQ multiplex PCR, while TCRdb's copy carries only in-frame clones and drops some. The sample has roughly 120,000 clones, over 60% seen once. The specimen was PBMCs. Receptors were obtained from a woman in her twenties or thirties in good health and CMV-seropositive.

In its sample, this clone was seen a few times. The chain is built from TRBV5-1 and TRBJ1-1, with D perhaps matching TRBD1 (5 bases). CDR1 and CDR2 (germline): SGHRS, YFSETQ. The CDR3 covers 15 residues. With 5 bases removed from V and 2 bases from J, the gap between germline ends came to 16 bases. CDR3 bases: TGCGCCAGCAGGTACCAGGGTTTCCCCAACACTGAAGCTTTCTTT. This codes for CASRYQGFPNTEAFF.

The rearrangement joins TRBV4-3 to TRBJ2-1; 15 bases agree with TRBD2. The CDR3 totals 17 residues. Germline V gene lookup returns CDR1 LGHNA and CDR2 YSLEER. V shed 1 base, J shed 10 bases, and the junction held 8 bases outside the gene matches. The CDR3 nucleotides read TGCGCCAGCAGCCAAGTCGGACTAGCGGGGGGGCCGGGAGAGCAGTTCTTC. The encoded protein is CASSQVGLAGGPGEQFF.

This clone has a handful of counts. The chain has TRBV18 and TRBJ2-2; D is unclear. This CDR3 contains 12 residues. With 3 bases removed from V and 8 bases from J, the gap between germline ends came to 7 bases. CDR1 KGHSH and CDR2 LQKENI come from the germline V gene. Here the CDR3 reads CASSPRAGELFF. CDR3 DNA: TGTGCCAGCTCACCCCGCGCAGGGGAGCTGTTTTTT. Full variable domain (missing parts from reference TRBV18 and TRBJ2-2): NAGVMQNPRHLVRRRGQEARLRCSPMKGHSHVYWYRQLPEEGLKFMVYLQKENIIDESGMPKERFSAEFPKEGPSILRIQQVVRGDSAAYFCASSPRAGELFFGEGSRLTVL.

Only a few counts were recorded for this clone. This rearrangement joins TRBV11-2 to TRBJ2-3, with 7 bases identical to TRBD2. CDR1 SGHAT and CDR2 FQNNGV come from the germline V gene. The CDR3 runs to 17 residues. J lost 4 bases, V lost 5 bases, and 15 bases had no gene match. The CDR3 spells CASSTRPLRGFPDTQYF. Written as DNA, the CDR3 is TGTGCCAGCAGCACTCGACCCTTGCGGGGGTTTCCAGATACGCAGTATTTT.

The rearrangement links TRBV10-3 to TRBJ1-5; TRBD1 is a possible D gene (5 bases). The CDR3 length is 14 residues. V was trimmed by 10 bases and J by 2 bases, leaving 15 bases between them. CDR1 and CDR2 from the germline V gene are ENHRY and SYGVKD. CDR3 protein: CASAGSSGNQPQHF. CDR3 DNA: TGTGCCAGCGCAGGGTCAAGTGGCAATCAGCCCCAGCATTTT.

The V call is TRBV5-1, the J call TRBJ2-7; D possibly corresponds to TRBD2 (7 bases). Trimming removed 4 bases from V and 4 bases from J, with 27 bases in between. This CDR3 spans 18 amino acids. Germline V gene lookup returns CDR1 SGHRS and CDR2 YFSETQ. CDR3 sequence reads: CASSAHSPSGGLVYEQYF. The CDR3 nucleotides read TGCGCCAGCAGCGCTCATAGCCCATCGGGGGGCTTGGTTTACGAGCAGTACTTC.

This clone has just one count. The genes are TRBV6-5 and TRBJ1-2; 9 nucleotides match TRBD1. The trim removed 7 bases at V and 7 bases at J, leaving 7 bases unmatched. Looked up from germline, CDR1 is MNHEY and CDR2 is SVGAGI. This CDR3 is 13 amino acids long. CDR3 sequence (DNA): TGTGCCAGCAACCCAGAGACAGGGGGTGGCTACACCTTC. This codes for CASNPETGGGYTF.

The V and J genes are TRBV9 and TRBJ1-2; 7 bases match TRBD1. Germline trimming cut 4 bases from V and 8 bases from J; bases unmatched to any gene: 11. CDR3 length equals 14 residues. The germline V gene has CDR1 SGDLS and CDR2 YYNGEE. The CDR3 loop reads CASSTQQGSRGYTF. The CDR3 bases are TGTGCCAGCAGCACACAACAGGGGAGTAGAGGCTACACCTTC. Full variable domain (remainder filled in from reference TRBV9 and TRBJ1-2): DSGVTQTPKHLITATGQRVTLRCSPRSGDLSVYWYQQSLDQGLQFLIQYYNGEERAKGNILERFSAQQFPDLHSELNLSSLELGDSALYFCASSTQQGSRGYTFGSGTRLTVV.

The genes are TRBV5-6 and TRBJ1-5; TRBD1 matches at 7 bases. V dropped 1 base and J dropped 7; count of bases not matched to a gene: 8. The germline CDR1 and CDR2 sequences are SGHDT and YYEEEE. This CDR3 contains 15 residues. The DNA of the CDR3 is TGTGCCAGCAGCTTGAGAAGGGGGCGCGGACAGCCCCAGCATTTT. Its translation is CASSLRRGRGQPQHF.

V is TRBV19 and J is TRBJ1-3; D gene unclear. This CDR3 comprises 10 residues. Per germline, CDR1 LNHDA and CDR2 SQIVND (reference sequence). V lost 5 bases, J lost 12 bases, and 8 bases lay in between. The CDR3 DNA reads as TGTGCCAGTAGTGGTCGGGACATATATTTT. Encoded protein: CASSGRDIYF.

The gene calls are TRBV27 and TRBJ2-7; 10 bases match TRBD2. V dropped 5 bases and J dropped 7; count of bases not matched to a gene: 14. CDR3 length: 16 residues. CDR1 is MNHEY, CDR2 SMNVEV, per germline (reference sequence). CDR3 DNA sequence: TGTGCCAGCAGTCTCCTCGGGAGCGGGGGGGCGGAGGAGCAGTACTTC. Amino acids: CASSLLGSGGAEEQYF.

The chain couples TRBV5-5 to TRBJ1-5, with 7 positions matching TRBD1. The CDR3 contains 14 residues. Trimming took 2 bases from V and 7 from J; bases not matched to a gene: 6. Per germline, CDR1 SGHKS and CDR2 YYEKEE (reference sequence). CDR3 coding DNA: TGTGCCAGCAGCTTACTGGACAGGAGCCAGCCCCAGCATTTT. It codes for CASSLLDRSQPQHF.